This T cell receptor (beta chain) was documented in a study of blood T cell repertoires in COVID-19. Trimming stripped 3 bases from V and 2 bases from J, with 10 bases between. This CDR3 contains 15 residues. Germline CDR1 is LNHDA and CDR2 is SQIVND (reference sequence). Assay used: immunoSEQ multiplex PCR; TCRdb lists only in-frame clones, some missing. This table has tens of thousands of clones, approximately 78% appearing once. V and J are TRBV19 and TRBJ2-2, with D unclear. This sequence originates from a human donor in a cohort sampled during active or convalescent COVID-19. Sequencing was done on a sample of peripheral blood. In nucleotides, the CDR3 is TGTGCCAGTAGTATTGGGCAGGTCAACACCGGGGAGCTGTTTTTT. It specifies CASSIGQVNTGELFF.